Presented here are 17 T cell receptor beta chains from one specimen sequenced in a study of CD8 T cells in Susac syndrome. Random hexamers were used to reverse transcribe an amount of about 0.45 to 1 ug RNA. One entry per CDR3 protein results from TCRdb running MiXCR on the immunoSEQ multiplex PCR reads. The sample carries about 300,000 distinct CDR3 sequences, around 91% recorded once. Sequencing was performed on CD8+ T cells from PBMCs. All receptors derive from a human donor with multiple sclerosis.

V and J are TRBV7-8 and TRBJ2-7; D remains unclear. Germline V gene sequence: CDR1 SGHVS, CDR2 FQNEAQ. This CDR3 is built from 13 residues. V lost 6 bases and J lost 3, with 12 bases in between. The CDR3 is CASRPPSRYEQYF. CDR3 DNA sequence: TGTGCCAGCAGGCCCCCCAGCCGCTACGAGCAGTACTTC.

The V call is TRBV6-2 or TRBV6-3, the J call TRBJ2-6; D is unclear. Germline CDR1 MNHEY, CDR2 SVGEGT. The CDR3 runs 16 residues. V dropped 2 bases and J dropped 0 bases, with 8 bases sitting between them. In DNA, the CDR3 is TGTGCCAGCAGTTACCACGAAGGCTCTGGGGCCAACGTCCTGACTTTC. It codes for CASSYHEGSGANVLTF.

The J gene is TRBJ1-2, the V gene TRBV12-3 or TRBV12-4, with no clear D. This CDR3 spans 14 amino acids. The V gene lost 3 bases and the J gene lost 5 bases, with 13 bases spanning the gap. Here the CDR3 reads CASSFGTKRYGYTF. The CDR3, as DNA: TGTGCCAGCAGTTTTGGCACGAAGAGATATGGCTACACCTTC.

The rearrangement joins TRBV19 to TRBJ1-5; 11 bases fit TRBD1. The germline CDR1 and CDR2 sequences are LNHDA and SQIVND (reference sequence). The CDR3 sequence is 15 residues long. The V gene end was trimmed by 4 bases and the J gene end by 4 bases; junction bases not matched to a gene: 3. The chain's CDR3 is CASSTGDRGNQPQHF. CDR3 DNA sequence: TGTGCCAGTAGTACCGGGGACAGGGGGAATCAGCCCCAGCATTTT.

This clonotype was detected only once. V and J are TRBV10-3 and TRBJ2-7; 10 nucleotides agree with TRBD2. The germline V gene has CDR1 ENHRY and CDR2 SYGVKD. V was pared by 2 bases and J by 4 bases, with 5 bases of the junction left unmatched. The CDR3 sequence is 15 residues long. The CDR3 is CAISELAGDAYEQYF. In DNA, the CDR3 is TGTGCCATCAGTGAGCTAGCGGGAGACGCTTACGAGCAGTACTTC.

The chain combines TRBV6-5 with TRBJ2-1; D is uncertain. The CDR3 is made up of 13 amino acids. In germline, CDR1 is MNHEY, CDR2 SVGAGI. The V end was cut by 6 bases, the J end by 10 bases, with 16 bases between. CDR3 in amino acids: CASSLTLSGEQFF. CDR3 DNA sequence: TGTGCCAGCAGCCTTACGTTGTCTGGAGAGCAGTTCTTC.

This sequence joins TRBV30 and TRBJ2-3, with no clear D. Germline V gives CDR1 GTSNPN, CDR2 SVGIG (reference sequence). This CDR3 has 15 amino acids. The V end was cut by 0 bases, the J end by 1 base, with 11 bases between. The CDR3 sequence is CAWSVQSLGTDTQYF. CDR3 in DNA: TGTGCCTGGAGTGTACAGTCCTTGGGCACAGATACGCAGTATTTT. Based on the CDR3 plus reference TRBV30 and TRBJ2-3, the full variable domain is SQTIHQWPATLVQPVGSPLSLECTVEGTSNPNLYWYRQAAGRGLQLLFYSVGIGQISSEVPQNLSASRPQDRQFILSSKKLLLSDSGFYLCAWSVQSLGTDTQYFGPGTRLTVL.

The chain carries TRBV20-1 and TRBJ2-5; D remains unclear. The V gene's germline CDR1 is DFQATT and CDR2 SNEGSKA (reference sequence). V was trimmed by 0 bases and J by 1 base, leaving 15 bases between them. The CDR3 sequence is 16 residues long. The CDR3 loop reads CSARDPLGGSQETQYF. CDR3 nucleotide sequence: TGCAGTGCTAGAGATCCGTTAGGTGGATCCCAAGAGACCCAGTACTTC.

This clonotype was counted only a few times. The chain has TRBV6-1 and TRBJ1-2, with D possibly matching TRBD1 (6 bases). Germline V lookup: CDR1 MNHNS, CDR2 SASEGT. The CDR3 sequence is 16 residues long. The germline V and J ends were trimmed by 8 bases and 3 bases, with 22 bases remaining between them. The CDR3 nucleotides are TGTGCCAGCCCGGGGGAGCCTGCAGGGGTTGACTATGGCTACACCTTC. This codes for CASPGEPAGVDYGYTF.

The V call is TRBV14, the J call TRBJ2-6; D ambiguous. Germline loops: CDR1 SGHDN, CDR2 FVKESK. With 4 bases removed from V and 1 base from J, the gap between germline ends came to 14 bases. This CDR3 contains 17 residues. The CDR3 bases are TGTGCCAGCAGCCCACTGACGACTCCGTCTGGGGCCAACGTCCTGACTTTC. This gives the protein CASSPLTTPSGANVLTF.

The chain employs TRBV6-2 or TRBV6-3 and TRBJ2-2, with unresolved D. This CDR3 spans 14 amino acids. With 6 bases removed from V and 8 bases from J, the gap between germline ends came to 16 bases. CDR1 is MNHEY and CDR2 is SVGEGT in the germline V gene. Here the CDR3 DNA reads TGTGCCAGCAGGGAGACAACAATACCGGGGGAGCTGTTTTTT. It translates to CASRETTIPGELFF.

CDR3 bases: TGTGCCAGCAGCCGGGCCGGGACAGCGGGGCTTGAGGAGCAGTACTTC. Translated, it gives CASSRAGTAGLEEQYF. This chain connects TRBV7-2 to TRBJ2-7; TRBD1 or TRBD2 may be the D gene (7 bases each). Germline V gene data show CDR1 as SGHTA and CDR2 as FQGNSA. CDR3 size: 16 residues. The V and J ends lost 5 bases and 7 bases respectively, with 24 bases between them.

The chain has TRBV5-5 and TRBJ2-5; no definite D call. Germline V CDR1 and CDR2: SGHKS, YYEKEE (reference sequence). V was clipped by 3 bases and J by 4 bases, with 16 bases between them. The CDR3 extends over 15 amino acids. CDR3 sequence: CASSYPGPSPETQYF. Here the CDR3 DNA reads TGTGCCAGCAGCTACCCCGGGCCCAGCCCAGAGACCCAGTACTTC.

V gene TRBV2 combines with J gene TRBJ2-1, with D uncertain. V dropped 3 bases and J dropped 5 bases, with 11 bases sitting between them. CDR1 is SNHLY and CDR2 is FYNNEI in the germline V gene. The CDR3 contains 14 residues. CDR3: CASSEGWGNNEQFF. In DNA, the CDR3 is TGTGCCAGCAGTGAGGGATGGGGTAACAATGAGCAGTTCTTC.

This clonotype was counted once. The chain carries TRBV10-3 and TRBJ1-1; 9 bases align to TRBD1. After removal of 10 bases from V and 0 bases from J, the junction contained 3 bases not matched to a gene. Germline V gene data show CDR1 as ENHRY and CDR2 as SYGVKD. The CDR3 consists of 13 residues. This CDR3 is CATGTGMNTEAFF. CDR3 sequence (DNA): TGTGCCACCGGGACAGGGATGAACACTGAAGCTTTCTTT.

The chain employs TRBV13 and TRBJ1-2; weak D call: TRBD1 (5 bases). CDR1 and CDR2 from the germline V gene are PRHDT and FYEKMQ (reference sequence). This CDR3 has 12 residues. Trimming took 8 bases from V and 7 from J, leaving 14 bases between them. CDR3 in amino acids: CASGSGTAGYTF. CDR3 DNA sequence: TGTGCCAGCGGCTCCGGGACGGCTGGCTACACCTTC. The full variable domain, completed using reference TRBV13 and TRBJ1-2, is AAGVIQSPRHLIKEKRETATLKCYPIPRHDTVYWYQQGPGQDPQFLISFYEKMQSDKGSIPDRFSAQQFSDYHSELNMSSLELGDSALYFCASGSGTAGYTFGSGTRLTVV.

This rearrangement joins TRBV20-1 to TRBJ1-5; D gene ambiguous. Trimming took 0 bases from V and 5 from J, leaving 14 bases between them. Per the germline V gene, CDR1 is DFQATT and CDR2 is SNEGSKA (reference sequence). The CDR3 is 15 amino acids. The CDR3 DNA reads as TGCAGTGCTAGAGATCTTGTCGGACTGGATCAGCCCCAGCATTTT. This codes for CSARDLVGLDQPQHF.